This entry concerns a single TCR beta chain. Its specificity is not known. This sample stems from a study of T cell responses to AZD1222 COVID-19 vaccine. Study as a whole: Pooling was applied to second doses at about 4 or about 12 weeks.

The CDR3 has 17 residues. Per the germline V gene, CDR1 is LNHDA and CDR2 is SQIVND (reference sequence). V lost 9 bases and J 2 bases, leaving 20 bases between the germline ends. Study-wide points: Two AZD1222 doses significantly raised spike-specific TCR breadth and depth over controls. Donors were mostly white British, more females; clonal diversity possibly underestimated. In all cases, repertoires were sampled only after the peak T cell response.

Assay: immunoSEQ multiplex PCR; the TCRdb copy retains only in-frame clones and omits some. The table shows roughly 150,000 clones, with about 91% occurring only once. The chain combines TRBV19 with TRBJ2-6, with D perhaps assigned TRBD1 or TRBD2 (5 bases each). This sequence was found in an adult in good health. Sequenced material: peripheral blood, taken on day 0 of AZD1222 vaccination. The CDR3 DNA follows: TGTGCCAGCCAACCCGGGACGGGGAATCCTGGGGCCAACGTCCTGACTTTC. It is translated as CASQPGTGNPGANVLTF.